The 24 T cell receptor beta chains below were found in one sample sequenced in a study of PD-L1 blockade in urothelial cancer. Time point noted: pretreatment peripheral blood. The table came from immunoSEQ multiplex PCR; TCRdb's copy has only in-frame clones and leaves some out. Seen here are some 80,000 clones, just under 85% observed once, and the top ten hold 5.5% to 7.5%. Sequences were derived from PBMCs, sampled around atezolizumab (anti-PD-L1) treatment. The origin of the receptors is a man aged 40-49 years with urothelial cancer.

The genes are TRBV5-6 and TRBJ1-5, with 7 positions matching TRBD1. Per germline, CDR1 SGHDT and CDR2 YYEEEE. This CDR3 is 16 amino acids long. The J segment lost 5 bases and the V segment lost 5 bases, leaving 13 bases of the junction unmatched. CDR3 region: CASRRGPAGVDQPQHF. The CDR3 region has the DNA TGTGCCAGCAGGAGGGGGCCGGCAGGGGTGGATCAGCCCCAGCATTTT.

This sequence joins TRBV23-1 and TRBJ2-3; D unresolved. TRBV23-1 is labeled an ORF, and its function is uncertain. The CDR3 loop spans 19 amino acids. V gave up 6 bases and J gave up 0 bases, with 25 bases separating them. The CDR3 loop is CASSPPQSPTPSSTDTQYF. The CDR3, as DNA: TGCGCCAGCAGCCCCCCCCAGAGCCCGACACCTTCTAGCACAGATACGCAGTATTTT.

This chain links TRBV29-1 with TRBJ1-1; D may be TRBD1 (5 bases). The CDR3 totals 13 residues. With 6 bases removed from V and 0 bases from J, the gap between germline ends came to 11 bases. The germline gives CDR1 SQVTM, CDR2 ANQGSEA. DNA for the CDR3: TGCAGCGTACTCGGAGGGGTGAACACTGAAGCTTTCTTT. It yields the protein CSVLGGVNTEAFF.

The chain uses TRBV6-6 and TRBJ1-4, with TRBD1 identical over 7 bases. This CDR3 has 14 amino acids. V lost 10 bases to trimming and J lost 5 bases; unmatched junction nucleotides: 10. Germline-derived CDR1 and CDR2 are MNHNY and SVGAGI (reference sequence). The CDR3 loop reads CATSRGQINEKLFF. In DNA form, the CDR3 reads TGTGCCACTTCCCGGGGACAGATAAATGAAAAACTGTTTTTT.

This chain uses TRBV7-8 with TRBJ2-5; tentative D call: TRBD2 (6 bases). The CDR3 totals 15 residues. The V end lost 6 bases, the J end lost 5 bases, and 19 bases lay between the germline ends. CDR1 is SGHVS and CDR2 is FQNEAQ in the germline V gene. Here the CDR3 DNA reads TGTGCCAGCAGAAGGTCGGGACCCGGGGGTGAGACCCAGTACTTC. Protein product: CASRRSGPGGETQYF. The full variable domain, its missing parts supplied by reference TRBV7-8 and TRBJ2-5, is GAGVSQSPRYKVAKRGQDVALRCDPISGHVSLFWYQQALGQGPEFLTYFQNEAQLDKSGLPSDRFFAERPEGSVSTLKIQRTQQEDSAVYLCASRRSGPGGETQYFGPGTRLLVL.

The chain has TRBV15 and TRBJ1-2; 8 nucleotides agree with TRBD1. There are 21 residues in the CDR3. Losses at the gene ends were 0 bases for V and 1 base for J; bases not matched to a gene: 19. Germline V gives CDR1 LNHNV, CDR2 YYDKDF (reference sequence). CDR3 nucleotide sequence: TGTGCCACCAGCAGAGATGGGCGAGTAGGGGGCGGCAGGGGGCATAACTATGGCTACACCTTC. This codes for CATSRDGRVGGGRGHNYGYTF.

The rearrangement uses TRBV15 and TRBJ2-1, with 12 bases matching TRBD1. Germline CDR1 reads LNHNV; CDR2 reads YYDKDF (reference sequence). The V and J ends lost 0 bases and 4 bases, in that order; junction bases with no gene match: 13. The length of the CDR3 is 20 residues. CDR3 nucleotides: TGTGCCACCAGCAGAGAGGGGACAGGGGGCCGGGAGGGCCTATACAATGAGCAGTTCTTC. Encoded protein: CATSREGTGGREGLYNEQFF.

The chain links TRBV29-1 to TRBJ1-1; D perhaps matches TRBD1 (6 bases). V lost 5 bases and J lost 1, with 11 bases in between. CDR3 length: 13 amino acids. The germline CDR1 and CDR2 sequences are SQVTM and ANQGSEA. The CDR3 nucleotides read TGCAGCGTTCGGCGGACAGCGAACACTGAAGCTTTCTTT. It translates to CSVRRTANTEAFF.

The V call is TRBV29-1, the J call TRBJ2-7; TRBD2 aligns across 12 bases. The CDR3 has 16 amino acids. The V gene end was trimmed by 4 bases and the J gene end by 2 bases; junction bases not matched to a gene: 9. The germline CDR1 and CDR2 sequences are SQVTM and ANQGSEA. The DNA of the CDR3 is TGCAGCGTTGCCACCAGACTAGCGGGAGCGACCTACGAGCAGTACTTC. This encodes CSVATRLAGATYEQYF.

The rearrangement links TRBV28 to TRBJ2-7; 7 bases agree with TRBD1. The CDR3 loop spans 15 amino acids. J was trimmed by 0 bases and V by 5 bases; bases with no gene match: 7. CDR1 MDHEN and CDR2 SYDVKM come from the germline V gene. The CDR3 nucleotides read TGTGCCAGCAGTCAGCGACAGGGCCTCTCCTACGAGCAGTACTTC. This encodes CASSQRQGLSYEQYF.

This chain joins TRBV7-2 and TRBJ2-7; the D gene is possibly TRBD1 (6 bases). Per the germline V gene, CDR1 is SGHTA and CDR2 is FQGNSA. The CDR3 has 14 amino acids. Trimming cost V 3 bases and J 3 bases, with 12 bases left between them. The CDR3 protein is CASSFLLDSYEQYF. CDR3 coding DNA: TGTGCCAGCAGCTTCTTACTGGACAGCTACGAGCAGTACTTC.

The chain couples TRBV10-3 to TRBJ1-3; D is uncertain. Between the trimmed V and J ends, which lost 11 bases and 0 bases, there was a span of 17 bases. CDR1 and CDR2 (germline): ENHRY, SYGVKD. This CDR3 contains 15 residues. The CDR3 is CAVRGEGVSGNTIYF. DNA of the CDR3: TGTGCCGTCCGCGGGGAGGGCGTCTCTGGAAACACCATATATTTT.

This rearrangement joins TRBV7-2 to TRBJ2-5; 7 nucleotides align to TRBD2. CDR3 length: 15 amino acids. V lost 5 bases, J lost 3 bases, and 9 bases stayed unmatched. Germline assignment: CDR1 SGHTA and CDR2 FQGNSA. The chain's CDR3 is CASSPIGLAEETQYF. Written as DNA, the CDR3 is TGTGCCAGCAGCCCTATAGGGCTAGCGGAAGAGACCCAGTACTTC.

This clone appeared a single time. The genes are TRBV5-1 and TRBJ2-7, with 14 bases that match TRBD2. There are 15 residues in the CDR3. The V gene end was trimmed by 4 bases and the J gene end by 5 bases; junction bases not matched to a gene: 5. CDR1 is SGHRS and CDR2 is YFSETQ in the germline V gene. CDR3 sequence reads: CASSRLAGGPNEQYF. The CDR3 DNA follows: TGCGCCAGCAGCCGACTAGCGGGAGGGCCCAACGAGCAGTACTTC.

The chain carries TRBV5-5 and TRBJ1-1, with TRBD1 matching over 11 bases. The CDR3 spans 15 residues. Looked up from germline, CDR1 is SGHKS and CDR2 is YYEKEE (reference sequence). The V segment lost 3 bases and the J segment 5 bases; nucleotides outside the gene matches: 6. CDR3 sequence (DNA): TGTGCCAGCAGCTGGTCGGACAGGGGGCAGACTGAAGCTTTCTTT. Translating it yields CASSWSDRGQTEAFF.

This clone is a singleton in its sample. The chain recombines TRBV28 with TRBJ1-4; D is perhaps TRBD1 (6 bases). The germline gives CDR1 MDHEN, CDR2 SYDVKM. V shed 4 bases and J shed 2 bases, with 11 bases lying between them. The CDR3 is made up of 15 amino acids. The CDR3 here is CASSYNRATNEKLFF. CDR3 coding DNA: TGTGCCAGCAGTTATAACAGGGCGACTAATGAAAAACTGTTTTTT. Full variable domain (remainder filled in from reference TRBV28 and TRBJ1-4): DVKVTQSSRYLVKRTGEKVFLECVQDMDHENMFWYRQDPGLGLRLIYFSYDVKMKEKGDIPEGYSVSREKKERFSLILESASTNQTSMYLCASSYNRATNEKLFFGSGTQLSVL.

The V and J genes are TRBV7-2 and TRBJ1-1; TRBD1 is a possible D gene (6 bases). The ends were cut back, 1 base at V and 4 bases at J, with 10 bases in the middle. Germline V gene lookup returns CDR1 SGHTA and CDR2 FQGNSA. This CDR3 comprises 14 residues. The CDR3 DNA reads as TGTGCCAGCAGCTTAGAGGGGGACCTCACTGAAGCTTTCTTT. Its translation is CASSLEGDLTEAFF.

The chain joins TRBV7-2 to TRBJ1-2, with 7 bases aligning to TRBD1. V was pared by 4 bases and J by 0 bases, with 8 bases of the junction left unmatched. This CDR3 comprises 16 residues. Germline V gene sequence: CDR1 SGHTA, CDR2 FQGNSA. CDR3 sequence reads: CASSWGQTTANYGYTF. The CDR3 DNA sequence: TGTGCCAGCAGCTGGGGACAGACGACTGCTAACTATGGCTACACCTTC.

This clone was counted only a few times. Additional DNA sequences in this sample encode the identical CDR3. The V and J genes are TRBV27 and TRBJ1-5; D is perhaps TRBD1 (5 bases). The CDR3 is 13 amino acids. Trimming cost V 8 bases and J 4 bases, with 12 bases left between them. The germline gives CDR1 MNHEY, CDR2 SMNVEV (reference sequence). CDR3 amino acids: CASRGQGNQPQHF. In DNA form, the CDR3 reads TGTGCCAGCCGAGGCCAGGGAAATCAGCCCCAGCATTTT.

This chain links TRBV13 with TRBJ2-1; no firm D call. The germline CDR1 and CDR2 sequences are PRHDT and FYEKMQ (reference sequence). Deletions cut 10 bases from V and 2 bases from J, with 12 bases between. CDR3 length: 13 amino acids. The CDR3 protein is CATLTLTYNEQFF. The CDR3 DNA reads as TGTGCCACCTTGACACTCACCTACAATGAGCAGTTCTTC.

This chain joins TRBV6-5 and TRBJ1-1; 9 positions agree with TRBD1. V lost 8 bases to trimming and J lost 3 bases; unmatched junction nucleotides: 4. CDR1 is MNHEY and CDR2 is SVGAGI in the germline V gene. The CDR3 spans 13 residues. The CDR3 loop is CASRDRVYTEAFF. CDR3 in DNA: TGTGCCAGCCGGGACAGGGTATACACTGAAGCTTTCTTT.

The chain employs TRBV29-1 and TRBJ1-1; D gene uncertain. Germline V gives CDR1 SQVTM, CDR2 ANQGSEA. The CDR3 covers 14 residues. V dropped 4 bases and J dropped 1 base, with 13 bases sitting between them. Here the CDR3 reads CSVVNPPRNTEAFF. The CDR3 region has the DNA TGCAGCGTTGTAAACCCCCCTAGGAACACTGAAGCTTTCTTT.

V is TRBV27 and J is TRBJ2-7; TRBD1 matches 9 bases. The CDR3 is 14 residues long. J was trimmed by 6 bases and V by 5 bases; bases with no gene match: 8. Looked up from germline, CDR1 is MNHEY and CDR2 is SMNVEV (reference sequence). CDR3 bases: TGTGCCAGCAGTCCCTACAGGGGGCTGCGCGAGCAGTACTTC. It translates to CASSPYRGLREQYF.

The V call is TRBV18, the J call TRBJ2-3; no definite D call. CDR1 and CDR2 from the germline V gene are KGHSH and LQKENI. The CDR3 covers 12 residues. V lost 6 bases and J lost 4, with 8 bases in between. The CDR3 reads CASSPVADTQYF. The CDR3 nucleotides are TGTGCCAGCTCGCCGGTGGCAGATACGCAGTATTTT.